This note documents a single TCR beta chain sequence. What antigen it recognizes has not been identified. No clone much larger than this one lies a single base away; base qualities are absent. Using the deep immunoSEQ assay, TCR CDR3 regions were amplified from genomic DNA by multiplex PCR. For each cell subset, the extracted genomic DNA was distributed evenly across all wells of several immunoSEQ 96-well plates, and each plate served as one replicate. For sorted subsets, 150 to 200 ng genomic DNA, equal to tens of thousands of T cell genomes, was loaded into each replicate PCR. Purified libraries were measured with a Qubit 3.0 fluorometer, size-checked on a Bioanalyzer 2100, and measured again with the KAPA Library Quantification kit. A separate single-read 150-cycle Illumina NextSeq 550 flow cell was used to sequence each immunoSEQ 96-well plate. Per the original workflow: The immunoSEQ output contained only junctional sequences without quality scores, so filtering could not match that applied to full-length reads. To assign V/J genes and CDR3, sequences were annotated using PyIR, a Python wrapper for IgBLAST v1.9, with IMGT germline references. Any read was removed if the V/J assignment was weak (E-value above 1e-6), the CDR3 was missing, or the read contained stop codons, out-of-frame junctions, or ambiguous translated residues. A V3J clonotype was defined by an identical inferred V gene, J gene, and CDR3 amino acid sequence. Percentage overlap between repertoires was computed as shared unique clonotypes divided by the size of the smaller repertoire. Repertoire richness was assessed with RTK rarefaction, the Chao1 estimator, and Recon v2.1 estimates of unobserved clonotypes. OLGA was used to compute generation probabilities for all TCRbeta clonotypes that the gDNA method yielded from a handful of donors. In TCRdb, the immuneACCESS table is reduced to in-frame sequences with V and J assigned. These tables do not hold every clone; where another copy was compared, an unresolved V gene accounts for under half, and the others remain unexplained. For V, J and clone size, that table is used; D and trimming come from the DNA. The sample table lists roughly 2.4 million clones, under 97% of them with a count of one. The ten largest account for roughly 0.13% of the sample.

Donors were healthy HIV-negative adults with no recently reported acute infections or vaccinations. Every donor was a Caucasian adult living in Nashville, Tennessee, USA. CD4+ T cells were enriched by magnetic negative selection; naive cells were then positively selected on CD45RA, and the negative fraction formed the memory subset. After blood collection by leukapheresis, PBMCs were isolated using Ficoll-Histopaque density gradient centrifugation and then cryopreserved in the vapor phase of liquid nitrogen. Analytical flow cytometry was used to check the purity and quantity of every magnetically sorted T cell population. Each sorted fraction had its genomic DNA isolated and then quantified by UV absorbance on a Nanodrop 2000c. The sample comes from a study of shared clonotypes between healthy human individuals (dated by TCRdb to about 2020). Regarding the complete study: The cohort comprised a couple of women and a few men aged 18 to 49 years. For each donor, three plates each were used for CD4 naive and CD4 memory, two plates were used for CD8 naive, and one plate was used for CD8 memory. Different laboratories and diverse techniques were used to prepare libraries and sequence TCR repertoires, to increase sequencing depth and limit assay-specific biases. To estimate repertoire size and how much clonotype sharing occurs between individuals, the study deeply sequenced the blood TCR repertoires of five healthy adults. Per donor, leukapheresis produced somewhere between about 0.85 and 9.5 billion PBMCs.

The germline V gene gives CDR1 as SNHLY and CDR2 as FYNNEI. The CDR3 covers 16 residues, taking in both the cysteine and the phenylalanine. The entry retains the CDR3 DNA only, 48 bases that are in frame from base 1. Ends trimmed: V by 8 bases, J by 0 bases; bases unmatched to a gene: 10. The investigation overall reported the following: Sharing across a few donors was observed for about 4.8% of naive CD4, less than 4% of naive CD8, around 2.5% of memory CD4, and roughly 0.4% of memory CD8 clonotypes. Because the study included a small number of donors, the genetic and exposure-history diversity represented was limited. Sampling was limited to blood, and TCR repertoires in tissue likely differ from TCR repertoires in blood. Higher generation probabilities were observed for clonotypes shared by all four sorted-subset donors than for non-shared clonotypes. Pairwise subsampling led to the expectation that sequencing depth would affect the degree of clonotype sharing among donors. Rarefaction of sorted-subset datasets indicated incomplete sequencing despite the large sequencing depth. Estimated clonotype richness was generally larger for naive than for memory subsets.

The rearranged segments are TRBV2 and TRBJ2-1, with 7 middle bases fitting TRBD2. The TCR originated in a young man in good health. Material: naive CD4+ T cells sorted from blood. The sample's cell subset or site label, decoded: CD45RA+ positively selected. The CDR3: CASGGDLAASYNEQFF. The DNA sequence is as follows: TGTGCCAGCGGGGGGGATCTAGCCGCCTCCTACAATGAGCAGTTCTTC.